Listed here are 14 T cell receptor beta chains from one sample, sequenced in a study of early T cells in non-severe SARS-CoV-2 infection. TCRdb used MiXCR to reprocess the 5' RACE reads, holding one entry per CDR3 protein. The sample contains about 58,000 distinct CDR3 sequences, over 9.5% of which appear only once. The sequenced sample was whole blood. Receptors were obtained from an adult who was a healthcare worker with PCR-confirmed SARS-CoV-2 infection or an uninfected control (not recorded which).

The chain carries TRBV7-6 and TRBJ2-1; perhaps D is TRBD1 or TRBD2 (6 bases each). Trimming took 1 base from V and 7 from J, leaving 14 bases between them. The CDR3 totals 15 residues. From germline, CDR1 is SGHVS and CDR2 FNYEAQ. The CDR3 DNA reads as TGTGCCAGCAGCTTAGGGTGGGGGGCGAGGAATGAGCAGTTCTTC. Residues: CASSLGWGARNEQFF.

The chain uses TRBV11-2 and TRBJ2-5, with a possible D match to TRBD1 (6 bases). V was cut by 5 bases and J by 5 bases, with 27 bases left in between. This CDR3 is built from 18 residues. CDR1 is SGHAT and CDR2 is FQNNGV in the germline V gene. The CDR3 spells CASSPGDLAPFPPETQYF. In DNA form, the CDR3 reads TGTGCCAGCAGCCCAGGGGATTTGGCGCCTTTCCCCCCCGAGACCCAGTACTTC.

The gene calls are TRBV30 and TRBJ1-5; 8 nucleotides match TRBD1. The CDR3 runs to 13 residues. Germline V CDR1 and CDR2: GTSNPN, SVGIG (reference sequence). V dropped 3 bases and J dropped 2; count of bases not matched to a gene: 0. The CDR3 nucleotides are TGTGCCTGGAGGGGACAGGGCAATCAGCCCCAGCATTTT. This translates into CAWRGQGNQPQHF.

This clonotype has more than one count but fewer than ten. The chain joins TRBV6-2 or TRBV6-3 to TRBJ1-1, with 8 positions matching TRBD1. Germline CDR1 MNHEY, CDR2 SVGEGT. The CDR3 has 15 amino acids. V shed 7 bases and J 0 bases; nucleotides not matched to a gene: 7. For the CDR3, the DNA is TGTGCCAGCACCCCCGGACAGGGCATGAACACTGAAGCTTTCTTT. It is translated as CASTPGQGMNTEAFF.

In its sample, this clonotype was seen a few times. The CDR3, as DNA: TGTGCCAGCAGCTTGGGAGCGGGAAGGGGGACAGATACGCAGTATTTT. It translates to CASSLGAGRGTDTQYF. The rearrangement joins TRBV5-4 to TRBJ2-3; weak D call: TRBD2 (7 bases). Germline CDR1 SGHNT, CDR2 YYREEE (reference sequence). The CDR3 is made up of 16 amino acids. V lost 0 bases to trimming and J lost 3 bases, with 14 bases between them.

The chain joins TRBV7-2 to TRBJ1-2; D is perhaps TRBD1 (6 bases). V shed 5 bases and J shed 4 bases, with 20 bases lying between them. CDR1 is SGHTA, CDR2 FQGNSA, per germline. The length of the CDR3 is 16 residues. CDR3 in amino acids: CASSPKVSPGAYGYTF. In DNA form, the CDR3 reads TGTGCCAGCAGCCCTAAAGTGTCCCCGGGGGCCTATGGCTACACCTTC. The full variable domain, its missing parts supplied by reference TRBV7-2 and TRBJ1-2, is GAGVSQSPSNKVTEKGKDVELRCDPISGHTALYWYRQSLGQGLEFLIYFQGNSAPDKSGLPSDRFSAERTGGSVSTLTIQRTQQEDSAVYLCASSPKVSPGAYGYTFGSGTRLTVV.

The chain carries TRBV29-1 and TRBJ2-1; 11 positions match TRBD2. Losses at the gene ends were 6 bases for V and 6 bases for J; bases not matched to a gene: 4. CDR3 length: 13 amino acids. Germline CDR1 reads SQVTM; CDR2 reads ANQGSEA. CDR3 protein: CSVAGTSGNEQFF. The CDR3 DNA follows: TGCAGCGTCGCCGGGACTAGCGGCAATGAGCAGTTCTTC.

J is TRBJ2-2 and V is TRBV28; 8 nucleotides match TRBD1. The CDR3 contains 14 residues. Germline CDR1 MDHEN, CDR2 SYDVKM. V lost 11 bases, J lost 4 bases, and 9 bases stayed unmatched. The CDR3 is CAGRDRKPTGELFF. The CDR3 DNA reads as TGTGCCGGCCGGGACAGGAAGCCCACCGGGGAGCTGTTTTTT.

Only a few counts were recorded for this clonotype. The chain carries TRBV3-1 and TRBJ2-7; 8 bases line up with TRBD1. CDR1 is LGHDT and CDR2 is YNNKEL in the germline V gene (reference sequence). J was trimmed by 0 bases and V by 4 bases; bases with no gene match: 5. The CDR3 is 15 residues long. The CDR3 reads CASSLQTGGSYEQYF. CDR3 bases: TGTGCCAGCAGCCTACAAACAGGGGGCTCCTACGAGCAGTACTTC.

This sequence joins TRBV15 and TRBJ2-3; D is perhaps TRBD2 (6 bases). CDR1 LNHNV and CDR2 YYDKDF come from the germline V gene (reference sequence). The ends were cut back, 6 bases at V and 5 bases at J, with 12 bases in the middle. The CDR3 sequence is 13 residues long. The CDR3 DNA reads TGTGCCACCAGGGATCACGGGGGAGATACGCAGTATTTT. Translating gives CATRDHGGDTQYF.

V gene TRBV14 combines with J gene TRBJ1-4; weak D call: TRBD1 (6 bases). The CDR3 spans 14 residues. Trimming removed 6 bases from V and 0 bases from J, with 8 bases in between. Looked up from germline, CDR1 is SGHDN and CDR2 is FVKESK. DNA of the CDR3: TGTGCCAGCAGGAGGACAGCAACTAATGAAAAACTGTTTTTT. This codes for CASRRTATNEKLFF.

A few counts support this clonotype. The rearrangement uses TRBV5-1 and TRBJ1-2; no clear D gene. The V gene's germline CDR1 is SGHRS and CDR2 YFSETQ. Trimming took 2 bases from V and 4 from J, leaving 6 bases between them. This CDR3 comprises 12 residues. CDR3 nucleotides: TGCGCCAGCAGCTTTGGTCCCTATGGCTACACCTTC. This gives the protein CASSFGPYGYTF. The full variable domain, rest sourced from reference TRBV5-1 and TRBJ1-2, is KAGVTQTPRYLIKTRGQQVTLSCSPISGHRSVSWYQQTPGQGLQFLFEYFSETQRNKGNFPGRFSGRQFSNSRSEMNVSTLELGDSALYLCASSFGPYGYTFGSGTRLTVV.

This chain uses TRBV7-9 with TRBJ2-7; perhaps TRBD1 as D (6 bases). Between the trimmed V and J ends, which lost 4 bases and 6 bases, there was a span of 22 bases. CDR1 is SEHNR and CDR2 is FQNEAQ in the germline V gene (reference sequence). The CDR3 is 16 amino acids. The CDR3 nucleotides are TGTGCCAGCAGCTCCATAACAGGGCCCGGGGCAATCGAGCAGTACTTC. Translating gives CASSSITGPGAIEQYF.

The chain recombines TRBV20-1 with TRBJ2-4, with 11 nucleotides matching TRBD2. Looked up from germline, CDR1 is DFQATT and CDR2 is SNEGSKA (reference sequence). Unmatched junction bases numbered 11, after V lost 0 bases and J lost 1 base. CDR3 length equals 19 residues. CDR3 nucleotides: TGCAGTGCTAGAGATTATGGGACTAGCGGCTTTGGCGCCAAAAACATTCAGTACTTC. This codes for CSARDYGTSGFGAKNIQYF.